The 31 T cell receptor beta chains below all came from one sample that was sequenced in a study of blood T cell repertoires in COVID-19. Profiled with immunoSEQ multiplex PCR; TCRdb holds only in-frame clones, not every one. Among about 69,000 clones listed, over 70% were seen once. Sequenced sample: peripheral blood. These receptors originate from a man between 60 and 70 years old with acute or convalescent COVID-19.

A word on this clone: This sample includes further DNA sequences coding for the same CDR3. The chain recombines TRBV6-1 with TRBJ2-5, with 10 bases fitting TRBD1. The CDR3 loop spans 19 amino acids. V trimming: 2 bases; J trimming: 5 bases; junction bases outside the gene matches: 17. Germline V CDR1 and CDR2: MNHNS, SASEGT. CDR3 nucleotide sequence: TGTGCCAGCAGTGAACGCGGGCCCGGGACAGGGGCCACCAGGGAGACCCAGTACTTC. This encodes CASSERGPGTGATRETQYF.

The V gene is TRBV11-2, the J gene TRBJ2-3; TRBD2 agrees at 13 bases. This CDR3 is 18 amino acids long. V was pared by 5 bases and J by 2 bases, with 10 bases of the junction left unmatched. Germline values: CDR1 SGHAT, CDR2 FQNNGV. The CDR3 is CASSTGLAGARNTDTQYF. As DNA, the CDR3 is TGTGCCAGCAGCACCGGACTAGCGGGGGCCCGGAACACAGATACGCAGTATTTT.

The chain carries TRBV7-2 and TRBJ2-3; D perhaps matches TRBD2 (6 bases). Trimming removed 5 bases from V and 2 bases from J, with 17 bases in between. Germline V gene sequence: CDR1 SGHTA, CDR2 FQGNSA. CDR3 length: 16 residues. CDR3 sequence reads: CASSPRDSSVTDTQYF. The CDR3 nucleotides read TGTGCCAGCAGCCCCCGGGACTCATCCGTCACAGATACGCAGTATTTT.

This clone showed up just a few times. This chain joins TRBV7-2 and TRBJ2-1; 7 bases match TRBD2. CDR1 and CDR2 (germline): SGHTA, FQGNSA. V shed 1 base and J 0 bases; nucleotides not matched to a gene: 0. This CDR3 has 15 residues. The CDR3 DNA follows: TGTGCCAGCAGCTTAGGGACTAGCTCCTACAATGAGCAGTTCTTC. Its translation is CASSLGTSSYNEQFF.

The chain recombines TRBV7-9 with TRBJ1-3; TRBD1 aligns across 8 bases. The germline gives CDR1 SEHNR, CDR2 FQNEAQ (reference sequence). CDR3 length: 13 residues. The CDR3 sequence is CAVDREGGNTIYF. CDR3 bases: TGTGCAGTGGACAGGGAGGGAGGCAACACCATATATTTT. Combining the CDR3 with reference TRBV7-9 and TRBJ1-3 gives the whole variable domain DTGVSQNPRHKITKRGQNVTFRCDPISEHNRLYWYRQTLGQGPEFLTYFQNEAQLEKSRLLSDRFSAERPKGSFSTLEIQRTEQGDSAMYLCAVDREGGNTIYFGEGSWLTVV.

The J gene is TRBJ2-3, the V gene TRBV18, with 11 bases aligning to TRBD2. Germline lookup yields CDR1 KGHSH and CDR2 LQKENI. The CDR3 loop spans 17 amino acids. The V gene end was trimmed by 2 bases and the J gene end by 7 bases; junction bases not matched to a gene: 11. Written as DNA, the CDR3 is TGTGCCAGCTCACCAGGGGTCGGGACTAGCGGCACTTATACGCAGTATTTT. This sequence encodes CASSPGVGTSGTYTQYF.

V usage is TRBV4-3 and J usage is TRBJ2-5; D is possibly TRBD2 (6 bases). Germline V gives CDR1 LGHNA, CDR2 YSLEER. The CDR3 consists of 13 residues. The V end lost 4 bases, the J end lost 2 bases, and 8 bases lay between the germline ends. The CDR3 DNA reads TGCGCCAGCAGCCGGGACTTACAAGAGACCCAGTACTTC. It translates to CASSRDLQETQYF.

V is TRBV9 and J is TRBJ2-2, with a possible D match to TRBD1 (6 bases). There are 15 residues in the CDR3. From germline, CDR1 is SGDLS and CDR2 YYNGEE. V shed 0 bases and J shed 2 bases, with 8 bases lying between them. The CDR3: CASSVVGTNTGELFF. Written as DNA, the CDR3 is TGTGCCAGCAGCGTAGTAGGGACAAACACCGGGGAGCTGTTTTTT.

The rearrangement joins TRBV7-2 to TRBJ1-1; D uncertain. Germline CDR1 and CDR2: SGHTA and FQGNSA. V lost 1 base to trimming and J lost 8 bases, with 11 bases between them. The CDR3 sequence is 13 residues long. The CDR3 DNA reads TGTGCCAGCAGCTTAGGTATCACGGGGGAAGCTTTCTTT. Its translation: CASSLGITGEAFF.

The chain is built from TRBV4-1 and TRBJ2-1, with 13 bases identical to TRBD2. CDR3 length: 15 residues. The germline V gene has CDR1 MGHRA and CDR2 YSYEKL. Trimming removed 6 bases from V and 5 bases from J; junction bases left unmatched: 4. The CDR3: CASRSGLAGNNEQFF. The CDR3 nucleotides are TGCGCCAGCAGGTCGGGACTAGCGGGGAACAATGAGCAGTTCTTC.

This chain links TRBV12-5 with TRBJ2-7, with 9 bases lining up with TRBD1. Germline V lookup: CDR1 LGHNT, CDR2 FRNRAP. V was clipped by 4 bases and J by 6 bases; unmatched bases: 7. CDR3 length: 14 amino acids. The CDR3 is CASGSTGGRREQYF. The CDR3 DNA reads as TGTGCTAGTGGTTCGACAGGGGGTAGGCGCGAGCAGTACTTC.

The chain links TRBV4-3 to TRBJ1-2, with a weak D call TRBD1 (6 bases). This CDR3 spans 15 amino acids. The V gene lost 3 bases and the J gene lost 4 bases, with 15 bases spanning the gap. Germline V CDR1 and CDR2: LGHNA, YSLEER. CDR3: CASSQSVLGGYGYTF. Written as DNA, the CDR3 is TGCGCCAGCAGCCAGAGTGTCCTAGGGGGCTATGGCTACACCTTC.

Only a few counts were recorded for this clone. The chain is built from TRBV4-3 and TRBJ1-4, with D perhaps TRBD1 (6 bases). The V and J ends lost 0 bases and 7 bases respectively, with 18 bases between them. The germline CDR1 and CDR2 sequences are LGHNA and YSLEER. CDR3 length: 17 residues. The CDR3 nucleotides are TGCGCCAGCAGCCAAGAATCCCTACAGGGCCCTTTTGAAAAACTGTTTTTT. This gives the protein CASSQESLQGPFEKLFF.

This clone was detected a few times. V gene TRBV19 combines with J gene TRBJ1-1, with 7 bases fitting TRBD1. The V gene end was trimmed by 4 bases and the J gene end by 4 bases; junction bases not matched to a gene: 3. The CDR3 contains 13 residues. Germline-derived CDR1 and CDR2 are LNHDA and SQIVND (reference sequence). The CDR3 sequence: CASSTGTVTEAFF. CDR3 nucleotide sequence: TGTGCCAGTAGTACCGGGACAGTCACTGAAGCTTTCTTT.

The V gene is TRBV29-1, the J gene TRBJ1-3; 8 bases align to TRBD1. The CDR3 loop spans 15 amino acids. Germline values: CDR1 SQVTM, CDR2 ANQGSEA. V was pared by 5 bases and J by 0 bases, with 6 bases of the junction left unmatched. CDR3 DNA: TGCAGCGTTCATTTCGGACAGGGCTCTGGAAACACCATATATTTT. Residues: CSVHFGQGSGNTIYF. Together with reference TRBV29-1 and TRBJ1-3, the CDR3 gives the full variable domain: SAVISQKPSRDICQRGTSLTIQCQVDSQVTMMFWYRQQPGQSLTLIATANQGSEATYESGFVIDKFPISRPNLTFSTLTVSNMSPEDSSIYLCSVHFGQGSGNTIYFGEGSWLTVV.

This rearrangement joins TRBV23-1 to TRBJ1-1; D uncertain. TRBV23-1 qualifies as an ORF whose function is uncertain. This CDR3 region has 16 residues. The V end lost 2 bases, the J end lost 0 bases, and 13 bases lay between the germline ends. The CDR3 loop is CASSQTALPMNTEAFF. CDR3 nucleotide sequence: TGCGCCAGCAGTCAAACAGCACTTCCGATGAACACTGAAGCTTTCTTT.

The CDR3 sequence: CASSPALGRGDGYTF. DNA for the CDR3: TGTGCCAGCTCACCAGCCTTGGGCAGGGGGGATGGCTACACCTTC. The V call is TRBV18, the J call TRBJ1-2; 7 bases fit TRBD1. Germline loops: CDR1 KGHSH, CDR2 LQKENI. This CDR3 is built from 15 residues. With V trimmed by 2 bases and J by 6 bases, 9 bases remained unmatched. The variable domain in full, completed from reference TRBV18 and TRBJ1-2, reads NAGVMQNPRHLVRRRGQEARLRCSPMKGHSHVYWYRQLPEEGLKFMVYLQKENIIDESGMPKERFSAEFPKEGPSILRIQQVVRGDSAAYFCASSPALGRGDGYTFGSGTRLTVV.

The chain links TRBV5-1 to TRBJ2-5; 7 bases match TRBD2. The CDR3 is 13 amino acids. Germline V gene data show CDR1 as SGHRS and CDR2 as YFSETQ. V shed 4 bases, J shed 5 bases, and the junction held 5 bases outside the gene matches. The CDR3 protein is CASSPGLVETQYF. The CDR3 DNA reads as TGCGCCAGCAGCCCCGGACTAGTGGAGACCCAGTACTTC.

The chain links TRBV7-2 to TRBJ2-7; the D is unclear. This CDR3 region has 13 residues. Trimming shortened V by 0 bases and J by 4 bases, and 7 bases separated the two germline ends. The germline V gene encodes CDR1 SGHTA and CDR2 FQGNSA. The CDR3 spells CASSLAPRYEQYF. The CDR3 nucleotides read TGTGCCAGCAGCTTAGCTCCCAGATACGAGCAGTACTTC.

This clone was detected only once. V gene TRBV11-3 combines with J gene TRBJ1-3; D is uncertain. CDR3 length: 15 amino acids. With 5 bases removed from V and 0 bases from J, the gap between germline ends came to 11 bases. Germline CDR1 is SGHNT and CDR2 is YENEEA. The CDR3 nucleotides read TGTGCCAGCAGCCCGGGGTTCAACTCTGGAAACACCATATATTTT. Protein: CASSPGFNSGNTIYF.

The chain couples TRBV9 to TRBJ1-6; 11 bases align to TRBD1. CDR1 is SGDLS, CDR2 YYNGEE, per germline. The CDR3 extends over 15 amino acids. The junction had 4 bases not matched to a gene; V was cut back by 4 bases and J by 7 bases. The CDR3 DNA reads TGTGCCAGCAGCTCCCGGGACAGGGGGAATTCACCCCTCCACTTT. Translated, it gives CASSSRDRGNSPLHF. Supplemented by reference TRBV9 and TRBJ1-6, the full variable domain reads DSGVTQTPKHLITATGQRVTLRCSPRSGDLSVYWYQQSLDQGLQFLIQYYNGEERAKGNILERFSAQQFPDLHSELNLSSLELGDSALYFCASSSRDRGNSPLHFGNGTRLTVT.

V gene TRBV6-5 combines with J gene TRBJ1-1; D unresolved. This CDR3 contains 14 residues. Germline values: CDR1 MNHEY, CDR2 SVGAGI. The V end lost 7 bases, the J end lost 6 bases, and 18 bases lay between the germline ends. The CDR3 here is CASTLLGVGSEAFF. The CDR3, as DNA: TGTGCCAGCACTCTACTCGGGGTTGGGTCTGAAGCTTTCTTT.

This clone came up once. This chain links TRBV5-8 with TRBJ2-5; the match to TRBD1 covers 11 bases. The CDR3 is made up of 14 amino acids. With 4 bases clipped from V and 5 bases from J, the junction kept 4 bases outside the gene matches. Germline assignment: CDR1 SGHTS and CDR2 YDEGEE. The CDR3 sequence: CASSTGQGVETQYF. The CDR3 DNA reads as TGTGCCAGCAGCACGGGACAGGGGGTGGAGACCCAGTACTTC.

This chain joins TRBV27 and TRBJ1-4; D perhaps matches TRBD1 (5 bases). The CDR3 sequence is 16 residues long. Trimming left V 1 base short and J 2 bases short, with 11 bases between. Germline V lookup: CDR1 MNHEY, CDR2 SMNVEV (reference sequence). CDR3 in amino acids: CASSLYQGSTNEKLFF. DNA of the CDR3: TGTGCCAGCAGTTTATATCAGGGATCTACTAATGAAAAACTGTTTTTT.

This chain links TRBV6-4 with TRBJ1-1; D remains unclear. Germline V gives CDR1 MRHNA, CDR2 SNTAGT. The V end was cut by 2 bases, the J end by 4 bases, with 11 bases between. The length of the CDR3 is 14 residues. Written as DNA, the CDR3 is TGTGCCAGCAGTGACCATGGCGGGAGCACTGAAGCTTTCTTT. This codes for CASSDHGGSTEAFF.

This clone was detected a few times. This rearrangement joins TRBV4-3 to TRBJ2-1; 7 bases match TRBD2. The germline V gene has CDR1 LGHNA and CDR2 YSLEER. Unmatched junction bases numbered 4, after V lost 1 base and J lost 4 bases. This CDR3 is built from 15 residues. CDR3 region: CASSQARDYYNEQFF. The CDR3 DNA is TGCGCCAGCAGCCAAGCCCGGGACTATTACAATGAGCAGTTCTTC.

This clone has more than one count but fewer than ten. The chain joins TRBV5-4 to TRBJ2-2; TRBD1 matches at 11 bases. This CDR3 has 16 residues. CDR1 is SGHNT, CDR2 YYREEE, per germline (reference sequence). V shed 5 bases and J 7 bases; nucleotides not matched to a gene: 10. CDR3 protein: CASRAGTGGVGGELFF. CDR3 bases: TGTGCCAGCAGGGCCGGGACAGGGGGTGTTGGCGGGGAGCTGTTTTTT.

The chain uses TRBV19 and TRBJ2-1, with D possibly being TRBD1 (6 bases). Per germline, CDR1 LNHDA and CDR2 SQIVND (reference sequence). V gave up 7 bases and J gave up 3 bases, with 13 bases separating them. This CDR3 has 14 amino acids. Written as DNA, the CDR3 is TGTGCCAGTAACAACAGGGCCCTCTACAATGAGCAGTTCTTC. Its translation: CASNNRALYNEQFF. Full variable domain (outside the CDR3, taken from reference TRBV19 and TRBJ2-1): DGGITQSPKYLFRKEGQNVTLSCEQNLNHDAMYWYRQDPGQGLRLIYYSQIVNDFQKGDIAEGYSVSREKKESFPLTVTSAQKNPTAFYLCASNNRALYNEQFFGPGTRLTVL.

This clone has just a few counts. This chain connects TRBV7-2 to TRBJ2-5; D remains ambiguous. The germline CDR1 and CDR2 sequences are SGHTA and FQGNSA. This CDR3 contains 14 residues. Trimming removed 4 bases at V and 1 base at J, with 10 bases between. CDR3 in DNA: TGTGCCAGCAGCTCTAGACTGACCCAAGAGACCCAGTACTTC. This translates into CASSSRLTQETQYF.

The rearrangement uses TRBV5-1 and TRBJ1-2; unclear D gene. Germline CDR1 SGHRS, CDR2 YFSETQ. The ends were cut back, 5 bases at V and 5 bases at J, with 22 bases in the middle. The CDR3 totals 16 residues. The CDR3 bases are TGCGCCAGCAGACCGGTGGCCATCGGGGAATTATATGGCTACACCTTC. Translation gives CASRPVAIGELYGYTF. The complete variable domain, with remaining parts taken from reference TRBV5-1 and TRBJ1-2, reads KAGVTQTPRYLIKTRGQQVTLSCSPISGHRSVSWYQQTPGQGLQFLFEYFSETQRNKGNFPGRFSGRQFSNSRSEMNVSTLELGDSALYLCASRPVAIGELYGYTFGSGTRLTVV.

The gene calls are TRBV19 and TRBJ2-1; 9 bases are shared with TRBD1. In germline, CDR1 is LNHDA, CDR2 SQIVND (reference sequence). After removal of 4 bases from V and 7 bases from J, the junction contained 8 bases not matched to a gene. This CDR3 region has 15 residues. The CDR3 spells CASSTHRGRENEQFF. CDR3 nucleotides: TGTGCCAGTAGTACCCACAGGGGGCGCGAGAATGAGCAGTTCTTC. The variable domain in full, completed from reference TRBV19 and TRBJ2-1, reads DGGITQSPKYLFRKEGQNVTLSCEQNLNHDAMYWYRQDPGQGLRLIYYSQIVNDFQKGDIAEGYSVSREKKESFPLTVTSAQKNPTAFYLCASSTHRGRENEQFFGPGTRLTVL.